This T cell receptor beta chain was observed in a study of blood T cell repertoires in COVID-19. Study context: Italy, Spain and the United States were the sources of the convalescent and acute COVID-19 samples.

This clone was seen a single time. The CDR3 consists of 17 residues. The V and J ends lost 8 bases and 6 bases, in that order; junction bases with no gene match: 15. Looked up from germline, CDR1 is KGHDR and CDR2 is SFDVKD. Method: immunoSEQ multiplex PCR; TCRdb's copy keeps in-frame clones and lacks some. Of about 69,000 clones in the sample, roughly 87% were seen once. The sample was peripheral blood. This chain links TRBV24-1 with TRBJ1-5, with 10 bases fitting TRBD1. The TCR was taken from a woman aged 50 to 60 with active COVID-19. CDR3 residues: CATIPGQGIIVGQPQHF. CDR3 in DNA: TGTGCCACCATACCGGGACAGGGGATTATAGTCGGTCAGCCCCAGCATTTT.